This T cell receptor beta chain was sequenced for a study of vaccination and CD4 T cells after COVID-19. Study-wide background: Overlapping spike peptides of SARS-CoV-2, HCoV-NL63, HCoV-OC43 and HCoV-229E stimulated the cells.

Germline V gives CDR1 MDHEN, CDR2 SYDVKM. The CDR3 extends over 11 amino acids. Deletions cut 6 bases from V and 6 bases from J, with 8 bases between. A word on this clonotype: Its antigen is not known.

Cultured CD4+ T-cell DNA underwent Oncomine TCR Beta short-read sequencing. In TCRdb, the PCR reads were re-called with MiXCR into one record per CDR3 protein. The top ten hold about a sixth of the sample, which has some 7,000 distinct CDR3 sequences, around 40% seen once. Treatment given: approximately 11-day PBMC culture with coronavirus spike peptide pools or control peptides (ViraFEST assay). Investigators obtained the unexposed donor's CD4+ T cells before the COVID-19 pandemic (2011-2018). ViraFEST grew antigen-specific T cells using peptide pools, then sequenced TCRs. General study points: Going from around 20 to 38, median SARS-CoV-2-reactive clonotypes did not rise significantly.

The material sequenced was CD4+ T cells from blood, cultured in vitro. The sequence came from a human donor in good health. The chain uses TRBV28 and TRBJ1-2; D ambiguous. CDR3 sequence reads: CASRYRDGYTF. DNA of the CDR3: TGTGCCAGCAGGTACAGAGATGGCTACACCTTC.